Shown below are 29 T cell receptor beta chains from a single sample sequenced in a study of OX40 agonist ivuxolimab in advanced cancers. The table came from immunoSEQ multiplex PCR; TCRdb's copy has only in-frame clones and leaves some out. Among fewer than 80,000 clones listed, 85% to 90% were seen once. Sequenced here: CD4+ or CD8+ T cells sorted from blood, sampled in a trial of the OX40 agonist ivuxolimab. All receptors derive from an adult with an advanced solid tumor such as melanoma, head and neck, liver or kidney cancer.

The chain uses TRBV7-6 and TRBJ1-6, with D maybe TRBD1 (5 bases). Germline V CDR1 and CDR2: SGHVS, FNYEAQ. The CDR3 length is 15 residues. V was clipped by 4 bases and J by 5 bases, with 12 bases between them. The CDR3 protein is CASSSWGEDNSPLHF. The CDR3 DNA is TGTGCCAGCAGCTCCTGGGGGGAGGATAATTCACCCCTCCACTTT.

This clone has a handful of counts. V and J are TRBV30 and TRBJ1-1, with a possible D match to TRBD1 (5 bases). Per germline, CDR1 GTSNPN and CDR2 SVGIG (reference sequence). This CDR3 has 16 amino acids. CDR3 nucleotides: TGTGCTCACGCTAGGGGCAGTTCGACGATGAACACTGAAGCTTTCTTT. This gives the protein CAHARGSSTMNTEAFF. Looking up the rest from reference TRBV30 and TRBJ1-1 gives the full variable domain: SQTIHQWPATLVQPVGSPLSLECTVEGTSNPNLYWYRQAAGRGLQLLFYSVGIGQISSEVPQNLSASRPQDRQFILSSKKLLLSDSGFYLCAHARGSSTMNTEAFFGQGTRLTVV.

The rearrangement links TRBV5-1 to TRBJ2-7; D tentatively reads TRBD1 or TRBD2 (7 bases each). V lost 4 bases and J 1 base, leaving 21 bases between the germline ends. Germline-derived CDR1 and CDR2 are SGHRS and YFSETQ. The CDR3 is made up of 17 amino acids. The CDR3 loop reads CASSKGQSGRESYEQYF. The CDR3 nucleotides are TGCGCCAGCAGCAAGGGACAGTCAGGGAGGGAATCCTACGAGCAGTACTTC.

This chain connects TRBV5-1 to TRBJ2-1; a weak D match, TRBD2 (6 bases). The CDR3 spans 14 residues. Trimming pared 4 bases from V and 6 bases from J, leaving 14 bases between. Germline V gene lookup returns CDR1 SGHRS and CDR2 YFSETQ. In DNA, the CDR3 is TGCGCCAGCAGCAGCGGGTTGGGTACCAATGAGCAGTTCTTC. This gives the protein CASSSGLGTNEQFF.

This chain uses TRBV27 with TRBJ1-5, with D possibly being TRBD1 (6 bases). V lost 2 bases to trimming and J lost 3 bases, with 8 bases between them. The germline V gene encodes CDR1 MNHEY and CDR2 SMNVEV (reference sequence). There are 14 residues in the CDR3. CDR3 amino acids: CASSLGGPNQPQHF. The CDR3 region has the DNA TGTGCCAGCAGTTTAGGGGGCCCCAATCAGCCCCAGCATTTT.

The V call is TRBV7-9, the J call TRBJ1-1; TRBD1 matches at 10 bases. With V trimmed by 3 bases and J by 4 bases, 2 bases remained unmatched. The germline V gene has CDR1 SEHNR and CDR2 FQNEAQ (reference sequence). The CDR3 contains 14 residues. CDR3 sequence reads: CASSFRTGGTEAFF. The CDR3 DNA reads as TGTGCCAGCAGCTTTAGGACAGGGGGCACTGAAGCTTTCTTT.

This clone is a singleton in its sample. The chain carries TRBV15 and TRBJ2-7; D remains ambiguous. Germline values: CDR1 LNHNV, CDR2 YYDKDF (reference sequence). Trimming cost V 3 bases and J 2 bases, with 11 bases left between them. CDR3 length equals 14 residues. In nucleotides, the CDR3 is TGTGCCACCAGCAGCCCGGGTCTCCCCTACGAGCAGTACTTC. Its protein is CATSSPGLPYEQYF.

The rearrangement uses TRBV7-3 and TRBJ2-2, with D possibly being TRBD1 (5 bases). Germline V lookup: CDR1 SGHTA, CDR2 FQGTGA. V lost 8 bases and J 2 bases, leaving 6 bases between the germline ends. The CDR3 is 12 residues long. The CDR3 DNA reads TGTGCCAGCGGGGCTAACACCGGGGAGCTGTTTTTT. This translates into CASGANTGELFF.

The rearrangement uses TRBV27 and TRBJ2-2; no firm D call. The length of the CDR3 is 16 residues. V was shortened by 6 bases and J by 1 base, with 15 bases between the two germline ends. Germline loops: CDR1 MNHEY, CDR2 SMNVEV (reference sequence). CDR3 DNA: TGTGCCAGCAGCTGGGCAATGGTTAGGAACACCGGGGAGCTGTTTTTT. Amino acids: CASSWAMVRNTGELFF.

V and J are TRBV5-8 and TRBJ2-3; 12 bases are a match to TRBD2. CDR3 length: 17 residues. Germline CDR1 reads SGHTS; CDR2 reads YDEGEE. J lost 3 bases, V lost 3 bases, and 8 bases had no gene match. The CDR3 region has the DNA TGTGCCAGCAGCTCGGGACTAGCGGGCTGGACGACAGATACGCAGTATTTT. Amino acid sequence: CASSSGLAGWTTDTQYF.

The chain uses TRBV27 and TRBJ2-2; D could derive from TRBD1 or TRBD2 (5 bases each). Per germline, CDR1 MNHEY and CDR2 SMNVEV (reference sequence). V was shortened by 0 bases and J by 5 bases, with 13 bases between the two germline ends. This CDR3 comprises 16 residues. CDR3 nucleotides: TGTGCCAGCAGTTTATCCCCCGGGGCCCGAACCGGGGAGCTGTTTTTT. It encodes CASSLSPGARTGELFF.

This clone came up once. The chain is built from TRBV7-6 and TRBJ2-3; D gene uncertain. V lost 5 bases to trimming and J lost 0 bases, with 9 bases between them. The germline CDR1 and CDR2 sequences are SGHVS and FNYEAQ. The length of the CDR3 is 14 residues. CDR3 DNA: TGTGCCAGCAGCATCTTGGGTAGCACAGATACGCAGTATTTT. Protein: CASSILGSTDTQYF.

The gene calls are TRBV14 and TRBJ2-5; TRBD2 matches at 10 bases. J lost 9 bases, V lost 1 base, and 17 bases had no gene match. The CDR3 totals 18 residues. The V gene's germline CDR1 is SGHDN and CDR2 FVKESK. The chain's CDR3 is CASSQVLSQASGSRAQYF. The CDR3 bases are TGTGCCAGCAGCCAAGTCCTCTCTCAAGCTAGCGGGAGTAGAGCCCAGTACTTC.

The chain combines TRBV6-5 with TRBJ2-7; D not resolved. Trimming pared 2 bases from V and 5 bases from J, leaving 10 bases between. The V gene's germline CDR1 is MNHEY and CDR2 SVGAGI. CDR3 length equals 13 residues. The CDR3 sequence is CASSYADSNEQYF. The DNA for the CDR3 is TGTGCCAGCAGTTACGCCGACTCTAACGAGCAGTACTTC.

This chain joins TRBV19 and TRBJ1-1; 8 bases map to TRBD1. Looked up from germline, CDR1 is LNHDA and CDR2 is SQIVND (reference sequence). This CDR3 region has 17 residues. Trimming at V came to 3 bases and at J to 0 bases, leaving 9 bases not matched to a gene. CDR3 sequence: CASSMGSGTGLNTEAFF. The CDR3 DNA reads TGTGCCAGTAGTATGGGCAGCGGGACAGGATTGAACACTGAAGCTTTCTTT.

J is TRBJ1-1 and V is TRBV27; 8 nucleotides line up with TRBD1. The length of the CDR3 is 14 residues. V dropped 6 bases and J dropped 5; count of bases not matched to a gene: 8. Germline CDR1 MNHEY, CDR2 SMNVEV (reference sequence). CDR3 nucleotides: TGTGCCAGCAGGGAAATACAGGGGGGGACTGAAGCTTTCTTT. This gives the protein CASREIQGGTEAFF.

The chain combines TRBV6-5 with TRBJ1-3, with no clear D. This CDR3 contains 15 residues. Germline loops: CDR1 MNHEY, CDR2 SVGAGI. Trimming cost V 0 bases and J 0 bases, with 6 bases left between them. CDR3 in DNA: TGTGCCAGCAGTTACTCGGGTTTCTCTGGAAACACCATATATTTT. It codes for CASSYSGFSGNTIYF.

This rearrangement joins TRBV19 to TRBJ2-1; D is uncertain. Germline CDR1 is LNHDA and CDR2 is SQIVND (reference sequence). The CDR3 totals 13 residues. V was shortened by 3 bases and J by 4 bases, with 7 bases between the two germline ends. The CDR3 DNA reads TGTGCCAGTAGTATTACTTTTTACAATGAGCAGTTCTTC. Protein product: CASSITFYNEQFF.

This rearrangement joins TRBV6-5 to TRBJ1-1; D perhaps matches TRBD1 (6 bases). The V end was cut by 4 bases, the J end by 5 bases, with 14 bases between. Looked up from germline, CDR1 is MNHEY and CDR2 is SVGAGI. The CDR3 is made up of 14 amino acids. CDR3 DNA sequence: TGTGCCAGCAGTTCGACAGGATTTCAGACTGAAGCTTTCTTT. Amino acid sequence: CASSSTGFQTEAFF.

The J gene is TRBJ2-3, the V gene TRBV29-1; no clear D. V dropped 4 bases and J dropped 0 bases, with 11 bases sitting between them. Germline V gives CDR1 SQVTM, CDR2 ANQGSEA. CDR3 length: 14 residues. DNA of the CDR3: TGCAGCGTTGTTGTCGGATTAAGCACAGATACGCAGTATTTT. Protein: CSVVVGLSTDTQYF.

The genes are TRBV7-9 and TRBJ1-1; possible D gene TRBD1, 6 bases. The CDR3 sequence is 16 residues long. CDR1 and CDR2 (germline): SEHNR, FQNEAQ (reference sequence). V lost 4 bases to trimming and J lost 1 base, with 16 bases between them. The CDR3 sequence: CASSSRGGRENTEAFF. In nucleotides, the CDR3 is TGTGCCAGCAGCTCTAGGGGGGGGAGGGAGAACACTGAAGCTTTCTTT.

The chain joins TRBV7-2 to TRBJ2-3, with 7 bases that match TRBD2. This CDR3 comprises 14 residues. With V trimmed by 1 base and J by 4 bases, 2 bases remained unmatched. Germline values: CDR1 SGHTA, CDR2 FQGNSA. In nucleotides, the CDR3 is TGTGCCAGCAGCTTAGTAACTAGCGCAGATACGCAGTATTTT. This gives the protein CASSLVTSADTQYF.

V is TRBV27 and J is TRBJ2-1; D ambiguous. Trimming cost V 6 bases and J 1 base, with 19 bases left between them. The length of the CDR3 is 17 residues. Per germline, CDR1 MNHEY and CDR2 SMNVEV (reference sequence). The chain's CDR3 is CASSTYSDLQSYNEQFF. Here the CDR3 DNA reads TGTGCCAGCAGCACCTACTCAGACCTTCAATCCTACAATGAGCAGTTCTTC.

The chain is built from TRBV27 and TRBJ2-2, with D unclear. The V gene's germline CDR1 is MNHEY and CDR2 SMNVEV (reference sequence). The ends were cut back, 5 bases at V and 6 bases at J, with 10 bases in the middle. The CDR3 has 13 residues. The CDR3 bases are TGTGCCAGCAGTCCCGCCCGGGCCGGGGAGCTGTTTTTT. It encodes CASSPARAGELFF.

The chain links TRBV7-9 to TRBJ2-1; D unclear. Per the germline V gene, CDR1 is SEHNR and CDR2 is FQNEAQ (reference sequence). Deletions cut 3 bases from V and 10 bases from J, with 10 bases between. CDR3 size: 12 residues. This CDR3 is CASSFSRWEQFF. The CDR3 coding sequence is TGTGCCAGCAGCTTCTCGAGGTGGGAGCAGTTCTTC. Looking up the rest from reference TRBV7-9 and TRBJ2-1 gives the full variable domain: DTGVSQNPRHKITKRGQNVTFRCDPISEHNRLYWYRQTLGQGPEFLTYFQNEAQLEKSRLLSDRFSAERPKGSFSTLEIQRTEQGDSAMYLCASSFSRWEQFFGPGTRLTVL.

This clone was detected once. The chain has TRBV27 and TRBJ1-1; D is perhaps TRBD1 (6 bases). This CDR3 has 14 residues. Trimming shortened V by 3 bases and J by 2 bases, and 10 bases separated the two germline ends. The germline CDR1 and CDR2 sequences are MNHEY and SMNVEV (reference sequence). CDR3 loop: CASSFTRGNTEAFF. The DNA of the CDR3 is TGTGCCAGCAGTTTTACCAGGGGCAACACTGAAGCTTTCTTT.

This clone was seen once. The conserved closing phenylalanine or tryptophan is absent in this CDR3, likely reflecting a read error. V gene TRBV18 combines with J gene TRBJ2-7, with 8 bases aligning to TRBD1. V shed 3 bases and J 2 bases; nucleotides not matched to a gene: 3. Germline-derived CDR1 and CDR2 are KGHSH and LQKENI. This CDR3 comprises 14 residues. The CDR3 nucleotides are TGTGCCAGCTCACCTGGGGACAGGCCCTACGAGCAGTACCTC. This codes for CASSPGDRPYEQYL.

The chain joins TRBV29-1 to TRBJ2-1, with D perhaps matching TRBD1 (6 bases). V gave up 2 bases and J gave up 3 bases, with 11 bases separating them. This CDR3 is built from 14 residues. Germline V gives CDR1 SQVTM, CDR2 ANQGSEA. CDR3 bases: TGCAGCGTTGAAAGAGGGGGTCTCTACAATGAGCAGTTCTTC. Its translation is CSVERGGLYNEQFF.

A single count supports this clone. The chain employs TRBV6-6 and TRBJ2-1, with a weak D call TRBD2 (7 bases). V gave up 0 bases and J gave up 9 bases, with 9 bases separating them. This CDR3 has 13 residues. In germline, CDR1 is MNHNY, CDR2 SVGAGI (reference sequence). The CDR3 spells CASSYSGGGEQFF. CDR3 DNA: TGTGCCAGCAGTTACTCAGGGGGGGGTGAGCAGTTCTTC.